The entry below describes one T cell receptor beta chain. This clone was counted a single time. Its cognate antigen has yet to be identified. No much larger clone exists at a distance of one base, and base qualities are not known. The trial excluded patients who had a history of autoimmune disease or who were on systemic immunosuppression. Peripheral blood for TCR sequencing was collected from all dose cohorts at baseline, on cycle 4 day 1, and on cycle 7 day 1. The samples were taken from a phase I, first-in-human, multicenter, open-label dose-escalation trial of ivuxolimab. The trial enrolled adults with locally advanced or metastatic head and neck squamous cell, hepatocellular, melanoma or renal cell carcinoma. CD4+ and CD8+ T cells were sorted separately from peripheral blood before TCR sequencing. The CDR3 contains 16 residues, cysteine and phenylalanine counted. Just the 48-base CDR3 DNA is kept, in frame starting at base 1. The germline V end is reduced by 6 bases and the J end by 2 bases; junction bases left unmatched: 7. CDR1 WNHNN and CDR2 SYGVQD are derived from the germline V gene (reference sequence).

This specimen belongs to a study of OX40 agonist ivuxolimab in advanced cancers. In the study overall: The costimulatory receptor OX40 (CD134) was targeted by ivuxolimab, a fully human IgG2 agonistic monoclonal antibody. Intravenous ivuxolimab was administered to patients every 2 weeks at six dose levels: 0.01, 0.1, 0.3, 1.5, 3 and 10 mg/kg. Prior anti-PD-1, anti-PD-L1 or anti-CTLA-4 therapy was permitted, and about two fifths of dose-escalation patients had received checkpoint inhibitors. Of the approximately 54 dose-escalation patients, hepatocellular carcinoma was present in around 20, melanoma in around 15, renal cell carcinoma in 9 and head and neck cancer in 9. Partial responses were achieved by three dose-escalation patients, of whom one had hepatocellular carcinoma and two had cutaneous melanoma. The dose-escalation cohort was 82.7% male with a mean age of approximately 60 years, ranging from roughly 20 to 80. The point of sequencing TCRbeta in the periphery was to test whether ivuxolimab changed TCR sequence diversity and drove clonal T-cell expansion. The paper covers the monotherapy dose-escalation part of the phase I ivuxolimab trial, which included N of about 50 patients.

General findings and caveats noted by the study authors: Which antigens the clonally expanded peripheral T cells were specific for was not determined. Low levels of normalized T-cell clonal expansion were also seen in some patients who did not respond. After ivuxolimab, expanded clones were on average more numerous among CD8+ T cells than among CD4+ T cells. Partial responders in the 0.1-3.0 mg/kg groups had among the lowest normalized peripheral clonal expansion, especially among CD8+ T cells. Clonal expansion of both CD4+ and CD8+ blood T cells was observed from baseline to week 6 at doses 0.1 to 3.0 mg/kg.

Genomic DNA was extracted from sorted cells for sequencing of the TCRbeta CDR3 region. The immunoSEQ Assay was used for sequencing of TCRbeta CDR3 regions. Drawn from immuneACCESS, this table holds only the in-frame rearrangements with V and J called that TCRdb kept. Clones are partly lost; checked studies trace under half to an unresolved V gene and leave the rest unexplained. The sample includes more than 45,000 clones, with over 90% observed a single time. The top ten clonotypes cover roughly 6.8% of the sample. The TCR comes from an adult with an advanced solid tumor such as melanoma, head and neck, liver or kidney cancer. The rearranged segments are TRBV10-1 and TRBJ2-3, with TRBD2 identical over 11 junction bases. Specimen: CD4+ or CD8+ T cells sorted from blood, collected in a trial of the OX40 agonist ivuxolimab. This receptor carries the CDR3 CASSRLAGSFTDTQYF. The nucleotide sequence is TGCGCCAGCAGCCGACTAGCGGGGAGTTTCACAGATACGCAGTATTTT.